These 15 T cell receptor beta chains were all obtained from the same sample, sequenced in a study of CD8+ T cells in alopecia areata. RNA extraction was followed by reverse transcription into cDNA, which acted as the sequencing template. The data were produced by immunoSEQ multiplex PCR, yet TCRdb's version contains in-frame clones alone and is incomplete. The table records approximately 98,000 clones, roughly 55% of them present only once. Specimen: NKG2D-low CD8+ T cells sorted from blood. The receptors come from a human donor with alopecia areata.

The sample holds a few counts of this clone. The chain links TRBV4-2 to TRBJ2-7, with 8 nucleotides matching TRBD1. Trimming at V came to 4 bases and at J to 4 bases, leaving 12 bases not matched to a gene. Germline-derived CDR1 and CDR2 are LGHNA and YNFKEQ. This CDR3 has 16 residues. CDR3 loop: CASSRNQGAGRYEQYF. The CDR3 DNA reads TGTGCCAGCAGCCGAAACCAGGGGGCGGGGAGGTACGAGCAGTACTTC.

This clone turned up a few times. The gene calls are TRBV6-5 and TRBJ2-7, with a possible D match to TRBD2 (5 bases). Per germline, CDR1 MNHEY and CDR2 SVGAGI. The CDR3 is 14 residues long. Trimming took off 2 bases at V and 4 bases at J, with 12 bases between the two ends. This CDR3 is CASSYLAGGYEQYF. CDR3 sequence (DNA): TGTGCCAGCAGTTACCTAGCAGGCGGGTACGAGCAGTACTTC.

The chain has TRBV15 and TRBJ2-1, with D unresolved. CDR3 length: 12 amino acids. V shed 0 bases and J shed 7 bases, with 4 bases lying between them. CDR1 is LNHNV, CDR2 YYDKDF, per germline (reference sequence). CDR3 protein: CATSRDGNEQFF. CDR3 in DNA: TGTGCCACCAGCAGAGACGGGAATGAGCAGTTCTTC.

This rearrangement joins TRBV6-1 to TRBJ2-1; 7 positions match TRBD2. V was pared by 4 bases and J by 0 bases, with 6 bases of the junction left unmatched. CDR3 length: 16 amino acids. Germline V gene data show CDR1 as MNHNS and CDR2 as SASEGT. The CDR3 region has the DNA TGTGCCAGCAGTGGCCTAGCGGTTCTCTCCTACAATGAGCAGTTCTTC. Translated: CASSGLAVLSYNEQFF.

Regarding this clone: Other DNA variants within this sample encode the same CDR3. CDR3 loop: CASSLGRNTEAFF. The CDR3 DNA reads as TGTGCCAGCAGTTTGGGGCGGAACACTGAAGCTTTCTTT. The genes are TRBV27 and TRBJ1-1; a weak D match, TRBD1 (5 bases). CDR3 size: 13 residues. Germline V gene sequence: CDR1 MNHEY, CDR2 SMNVEV (reference sequence). Deletions cut 3 bases from V and 1 base from J, with 6 bases between.

The rearrangement links TRBV29-1 to TRBJ2-7, with D perhaps TRBD1 (6 bases). The V gene lost 2 bases and the J gene lost 5 bases, with 7 bases spanning the gap. Per germline, CDR1 SQVTM and CDR2 ANQGSEA. The CDR3 spans 11 residues. The CDR3 reads CSVEQGNEQYF. As DNA, the CDR3 is TGCAGCGTTGAACAGGGGAACGAGCAGTACTTC.

The V call is TRBV4-1, the J call TRBJ2-3, with D possibly TRBD2 on 5 matching bases. The CDR3 is made up of 14 amino acids. V lost 2 bases to trimming and J lost 1 base, with 7 bases between them. Germline lookup yields CDR1 MGHRA and CDR2 YSYEKL. The chain's CDR3 is CASSQTRRTDTQYF. The CDR3, as DNA: TGCGCCAGCAGCCAAACTAGGCGCACAGATACGCAGTATTTT.

The gene calls are TRBV20-1 and TRBJ2-3; the D is unclear. Germline-derived CDR1 and CDR2 are DFQATT and SNEGSKA (reference sequence). The germline V and J ends were trimmed by 6 bases and 6 bases, with 10 bases remaining between them. The CDR3 is made up of 11 amino acids. CDR3 bases: TGCAGTGCCCTACCAGAGGATACGCAGTATTTT. It specifies CSALPEDTQYF.

This clone was detected once. The chain joins TRBV28 to TRBJ1-2; no clear D. Germline lookup yields CDR1 MDHEN and CDR2 SYDVKM. CDR3 length equals 14 residues. V was pared by 1 base and J by 4 bases, with 10 bases between. The CDR3 nucleotides are TGTGCCAGCAGTTTATCAAGCCAGTCCTATGGCTACACCTTC. Protein: CASSLSSQSYGYTF.

The rearrangement links TRBV6-6 to TRBJ2-1; tentatively, D is TRBD2 (7 bases). Germline lookup yields CDR1 MNHNY and CDR2 SVGAGI (reference sequence). This CDR3 is built from 13 residues. Trimming pared 7 bases from V and 8 bases from J, leaving 15 bases between. CDR3 amino acids: CASMGGRSDEQFF. CDR3 bases: TGTGCCAGCATGGGGGGGCGCTCCGATGAGCAGTTCTTC.

The chain is built from TRBV7-2 and TRBJ2-7; D gene ambiguous. V was cut by 5 bases and J by 4 bases, with 6 bases left in between. The CDR3 is 11 residues long. The V gene's germline CDR1 is SGHTA and CDR2 FQGNSA. Written as DNA, the CDR3 is TGTGCCAGCAGCCTGTCTTACGAGCAGTACTTC. It specifies CASSLSYEQYF.

The V and J genes are TRBV27 and TRBJ2-2; D possibly matches TRBD1 or TRBD2 (5 bases each). The germline CDR1 and CDR2 sequences are MNHEY and SMNVEV (reference sequence). V was shortened by 8 bases and J by 7 bases, with 17 bases between the two germline ends. The CDR3 runs 14 residues. The CDR3: CASSVNRGGGELFF. The DNA for the CDR3 is TGTGCCAGCTCAGTGAACCGGGGCGGCGGGGAGCTGTTTTTT.

J is TRBJ2-2 and V is TRBV7-2; D uncertain. Trimming stripped 1 base from V and 4 bases from J, with 16 bases between. Per the germline V gene, CDR1 is SGHTA and CDR2 is FQGNSA. The CDR3 covers 17 residues. CDR3 nucleotide sequence: TGTGCCAGCAGCTTAGGTGGTCCGTTCCGTGGCACCGGGGAGCTGTTTTTT. This codes for CASSLGGPFRGTGELFF. Complete variable domain (other parts from reference TRBV7-2 and TRBJ2-2): GAGVSQSPSNKVTEKGKDVELRCDPISGHTALYWYRQSLGQGLEFLIYFQGNSAPDKSGLPSDRFSAERTGGSVSTLTIQRTQQEDSAVYLCASSLGGPFRGTGELFFGEGSRLTVL.

The rearrangement links TRBV28 to TRBJ2-1, with a tentative D call TRBD2 (5 bases). V was trimmed by 3 bases and J by 4 bases, leaving 13 bases between them. CDR1 is MDHEN, CDR2 SYDVKM, per germline. The CDR3 is 15 residues long. The CDR3 region is CASSFAGSAYNEQFF. The DNA of the CDR3 is TGTGCCAGCAGTTTCGCGGGTAGTGCTTACAATGAGCAGTTCTTC.

This clone occurred once. V gene TRBV28 combines with J gene TRBJ1-1, with no clear D. V lost 5 bases, J lost 4 bases, and 14 bases lay in between. The CDR3 has 14 amino acids. The V gene's germline CDR1 is MDHEN and CDR2 SYDVKM. The CDR3 region has the DNA TGTGCCAGCAGTCTATCCTCATTGGGCACTGAAGCTTTCTTT. Translation gives CASSLSSLGTEAFF.